Below, 21 T cell receptor beta chains from the same sample are listed, as sequenced in a study of cytomegalovirus exposure and HLA in healthy donors (dated by TCRdb to about 2017). Receptor libraries were prepared by the immunoSEQ multiplex PCR assay. The multiplex PCR relied on a mix of 60 forward primers for TCR Vbeta segments and 13 reverse primers for TCR Jbeta segments. In its TCRdb copy, this immuneACCESS table keeps in-frame sequences only and misses some clones. Where compared with another copy, unresolved V genes explain less than half of these, and the others have no known cause. The sample contains over 150,000 clones, approximately 74% of them found a single time. The top ten clones comprise around 2.3% of the sample. Sequenced input: PBMCs. The receptors stem from a man aged 25-45 years in good health and CMV-seronegative.

The V and J genes are TRBV2 and TRBJ1-1, with D perhaps matching TRBD1 (6 bases). The CDR3 totals 13 residues. V was cut by 6 bases and J by 1 base, with 9 bases left in between. CDR1 is SNHLY, CDR2 FYNNEI, per germline. The CDR3 DNA is TGTGCCAGCAGGAAGGACAGGAACACTGAAGCTTTCTTT. It specifies CASRKDRNTEAFF.

The chain carries TRBV6-1 and TRBJ1-2, with D possibly matching TRBD1 (6 bases). The CDR3 loop spans 13 amino acids. V shed 5 bases and J shed 2 bases, with 9 bases lying between them. Germline V gene data show CDR1 as MNHNS and CDR2 as SASEGT. The CDR3 protein is CASSLGQNYGYTF. Written as DNA, the CDR3 is TGTGCCAGCAGTCTCGGACAGAACTATGGCTACACCTTC.

In its sample, this clone is large (0.1 to 1%). The chain employs TRBV7-9 and TRBJ1-1; 9 bases are a match to TRBD1. Unmatched junction bases numbered 10, after V lost 4 bases and J lost 1 base. There are 17 residues in the CDR3. CDR1 is SEHNR and CDR2 is FQNEAQ in the germline V gene (reference sequence). CDR3 nucleotides: TGTGCCAGCAGCTCAAGTCCCGGGACAGGGACGAACACTGAAGCTTTCTTT. Its translation: CASSSSPGTGTNTEAFF.

In this sample, this clone turned up a few times. V is TRBV30 and J is TRBJ1-1, with D unresolved. This CDR3 spans 13 amino acids. Trimming shortened V by 2 bases and J by 3 bases, and 10 bases separated the two germline ends. Germline CDR1 reads GTSNPN; CDR2 reads SVGIG (reference sequence). CDR3 protein: CAWSTRYDTEAFF. The CDR3 DNA sequence: TGTGCCTGGAGTACTCGGTACGACACTGAAGCTTTCTTT.

V usage is TRBV28 and J usage is TRBJ1-3; TRBD1 agrees at 9 bases. V shed 3 bases and J 0 bases; nucleotides not matched to a gene: 6. CDR3 length: 17 residues. Germline assignment: CDR1 MDHEN and CDR2 SYDVKM. CDR3 in DNA: TGTGCCAGCAGTTTCACGACAGGGGGAATCTCTGGAAACACCATATATTTT. As protein: CASSFTTGGISGNTIYF.

Of note for this clone: The junction and the germline gene differ at one end; a read error may be behind it. V gene TRBV6-6 combines with J gene TRBJ1-2; D perhaps matches TRBD1 (6 bases). This CDR3 contains 14 residues. Germline V gene lookup returns CDR1 MNHNY and CDR2 SVGAGI (reference sequence). The chain's CDR3 is CACVGGAPFYGHTF. The DNA for the CDR3 is TGTGCCTGCGTGGGGGGGGCGCCTTTCTATGGCCACACCTTC.

J is TRBJ2-3 and V is TRBV7-9, with TRBD2 identical over 10 bases. The CDR3 extends over 18 amino acids. Germline loops: CDR1 SEHNR, CDR2 FQNEAQ (reference sequence). V dropped 3 bases and J dropped 6; count of bases not matched to a gene: 15. The CDR3 loop is CASSLRLAGAEIGDTQYF. CDR3 nucleotides: TGTGCCAGCAGCTTGCGGCTAGCGGGGGCAGAGATAGGGGATACGCAGTATTTT. The entire variable domain, with the rest obtained from reference TRBV7-9 and TRBJ2-3, is as follows: DTGVSQNPRHKITKRGQNVTFRCDPISEHNRLYWYRQTLGQGPEFLTYFQNEAQLEKSRLLSDRFSAERPKGSFSTLEIQRTEQGDSAMYLCASSLRLAGAEIGDTQYFGPGTRLTVL.

V is TRBV23-1 and J is TRBJ2-1; D might be TRBD1 (5 bases). TRBV23-1 is noted as an ORF with a role that remains uncertain. Trimming pared 6 bases from V and 0 bases from J, leaving 15 bases between. This CDR3 has 16 residues. The CDR3 spells CASSPQAPNSYNEQFF. In DNA, the CDR3 is TGCGCCAGCAGCCCACAGGCACCCAACTCCTACAATGAGCAGTTCTTC.

J is TRBJ1-5 and V is TRBV6-1, with no clear D. The length of the CDR3 is 13 residues. V lost 5 bases to trimming and J lost 4 bases, with 9 bases between them. CDR1 and CDR2 (germline): MNHNS, SASEGT. As DNA, the CDR3 is TGTGCCAGCAGTTCAGGCGAAAATCAGCCCCAGCATTTT. Translation: CASSSGENQPQHF.

J is TRBJ2-7 and V is TRBV5-4; no firm D call. From germline, CDR1 is SGHNT and CDR2 YYREEE (reference sequence). The CDR3 has 14 amino acids. The germline V and J ends were trimmed by 0 bases and 9 bases, with 16 bases remaining between them. The CDR3 spells CASSLGGSTSRQYF. The CDR3 bases are TGTGCCAGCAGCTTGGGCGGCAGCACGAGTAGGCAGTACTTC.

The J gene is TRBJ2-7, the V gene TRBV25-1; no reliable D call. Germline V lookup: CDR1 MGHDK, CDR2 SYGVNS. The CDR3 runs 12 residues. The V gene lost 5 bases and the J gene lost 0 bases, with 5 bases spanning the gap. The CDR3 sequence is CASSSTSYEQYF. DNA of the CDR3: TGTGCCAGCAGTTCTACCTCCTACGAGCAGTACTTC.

This sequence joins TRBV9 and TRBJ2-5; the match to TRBD2 covers 10 bases. Germline CDR1 reads SGDLS; CDR2 reads YYNGEE. V trimming: 3 bases; J trimming: 3 bases; junction bases outside the gene matches: 14. This CDR3 is 18 amino acids long. CDR3 bases: TGTGCCAGCAGCGATGAGCGGGGGGGCCCAGCAGCAAAAGAGACCCAGTACTTC. Amino acids: CASSDERGGPAAKETQYF.

The genes are TRBV28 and TRBJ1-4; TRBD1 matches at 9 bases. J lost 5 bases, V lost 1 base, and 17 bases had no gene match. CDR1 MDHEN and CDR2 SYDVKM come from the germline V gene. This CDR3 comprises 20 residues. This CDR3 is CASSLLTGGQGLYRNEKLFF. The CDR3 nucleotides read TGTGCCAGCAGTTTATTAACCGGAGGACAGGGGTTATATCGAAATGAAAAACTGTTTTTT.

The V gene is TRBV5-1, the J gene TRBJ2-5; weak D call: TRBD1 (6 bases). CDR1 SGHRS and CDR2 YFSETQ come from the germline V gene. V lost 1 base, J lost 3 bases, and 7 bases lay in between. The CDR3 totals 13 residues. The CDR3 region has the DNA TGCGCCAGCAGCTTGACAGGGAAAGAGACCCAGTACTTC. This encodes CASSLTGKETQYF.

This chain joins TRBV27 and TRBJ2-2; possible D gene TRBD1, 6 bases. The CDR3 has 15 amino acids. Germline CDR1 reads MNHEY; CDR2 reads SMNVEV (reference sequence). V was cut by 8 bases and J by 4 bases, with 17 bases left in between. CDR3 nucleotides: TGTGCCAGCTGCCCGACAGGTATCGGCACCGGGGAGCTGTTTTTT. This translates into CASCPTGIGTGELFF.

The count of this clone is one. The chain uses TRBV29-1 and TRBJ2-5, with 12 bases matching TRBD2. There are 15 residues in the CDR3. The V gene end was trimmed by 5 bases and the J gene end by 7 bases; junction bases not matched to a gene: 11. Germline CDR1 and CDR2: SQVTM and ANQGSEA. The CDR3 bases are TGCAGCGTTCAAAAGGGGGCTAGCGGGGGGGCGACCCAGTACTTC. It translates to CSVQKGASGGATQYF.

For this clone: Within the sample, other DNA sequences also encode this same CDR3. The chain is built from TRBV7-2 and TRBJ2-3; 8 positions match TRBD1. Germline V CDR1 and CDR2: SGHTA, FQGNSA. With 3 bases clipped from V and 2 bases from J, the junction kept 4 bases outside the gene matches. The CDR3 length is 15 residues. The CDR3 spells CASSLTGASTDTQYF. The CDR3 nucleotides read TGTGCCAGCAGCTTGACAGGGGCGTCCACAGATACGCAGTATTTT.

The chain carries TRBV2 and TRBJ2-7, with 12 bases that match TRBD1. The CDR3 spans 17 residues. Germline assignment: CDR1 SNHLY and CDR2 FYNNEI. V shed 2 bases, J shed 4 bases, and the junction held 9 bases outside the gene matches. The CDR3 region has the DNA TGTGCCAGCAGTGAACCCTGGGACAGGGGGCGACGATACGAGCAGTACTTC. Amino acid sequence: CASSEPWDRGRRYEQYF.

The chain joins TRBV7-2 to TRBJ1-4; 7 nucleotides line up with TRBD1. This CDR3 comprises 17 residues. V trimming: 1 base; J trimming: 7 bases; junction bases outside the gene matches: 12. Germline CDR1 is SGHTA and CDR2 is FQGNSA. The CDR3 loop is CASSLEVYRGPSEKLFF. CDR3 bases: TGTGCCAGCAGCTTAGAAGTGTACAGGGGCCCTAGTGAAAAACTGTTTTTT.

This chain connects TRBV27 to TRBJ1-2; the D gene is possibly TRBD1 (5 bases). This CDR3 comprises 14 residues. Trimming left V 5 bases short and J 5 bases short, with 15 bases between. Germline loops: CDR1 MNHEY, CDR2 SMNVEV (reference sequence). The CDR3: CASSGGDGGYGYTF. CDR3 bases: TGTGCCAGCAGTGGGGGGGACGGAGGATATGGCTACACCTTC.

The chain links TRBV28 to TRBJ1-6; weak D call: TRBD1 (5 bases). The V end was cut by 5 bases, the J end by 7 bases, with 24 bases between. CDR3 length: 18 residues. Germline CDR1 and CDR2: MDHEN and SYDVKM. The DNA of the CDR3 is TGTGCCAGCAGTCCCTTGTCCTCCTTCGACAGTGCGAATTCACCCCTCCACTTT. Translated, it gives CASSPLSSFDSANSPLHF.